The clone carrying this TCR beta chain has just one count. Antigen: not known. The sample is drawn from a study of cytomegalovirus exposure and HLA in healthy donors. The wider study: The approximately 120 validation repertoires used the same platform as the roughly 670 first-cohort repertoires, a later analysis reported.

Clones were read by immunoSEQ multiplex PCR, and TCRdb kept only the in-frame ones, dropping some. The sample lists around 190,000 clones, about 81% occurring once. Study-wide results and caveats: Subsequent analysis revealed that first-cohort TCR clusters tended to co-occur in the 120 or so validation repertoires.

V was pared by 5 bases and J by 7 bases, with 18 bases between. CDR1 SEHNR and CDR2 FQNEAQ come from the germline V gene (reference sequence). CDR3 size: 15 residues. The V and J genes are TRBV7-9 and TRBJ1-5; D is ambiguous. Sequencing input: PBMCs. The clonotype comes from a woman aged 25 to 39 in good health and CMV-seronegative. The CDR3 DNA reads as TGTGCCAGCAGCAGAGGACCCCTCGGAGGGCAGCCCCAGCATTTT. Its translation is CASSRGPLGGQPQHF. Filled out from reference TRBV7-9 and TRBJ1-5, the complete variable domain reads DTGVSQNPRHKITKRGQNVTFRCDPISEHNRLYWYRQTLGQGPEFLTYFQNEAQLEKSRLLSDRFSAERPKGSFSTLEIQRTEQGDSAMYLCASSRGPLGGQPQHFGDGTRLSIL.